This entry lists 19 T cell receptor beta chains sequenced from one sample in a study of vaccination effects on CD4 cells after COVID-19. Antigens for these TCRs are unknown. CD4+ T cell isolation took place after 10 days of culture. Each participant received a vaccine that was either BNT162b2 or mRNA-1273, given as two doses. Profiled with immunoSEQ multiplex PCR; TCRdb holds only in-frame clones, not every one. The sample has around 62,000 clones, around two thirds seen once. The source material was CD4+ T cells from PBMCs cultured without peptide, sampled after COVID-19 vaccination. The receptors stem from a human donor who received a COVID-19 vaccine.

The V and J genes are TRBV28 and TRBJ1-1; D is uncertain. CDR1 and CDR2 from the germline V gene are MDHEN and SYDVKM. Trimming removed 3 bases at V and 5 bases at J, with 10 bases between. The CDR3 has 13 residues. CDR3 region: CASSFPTRTEAFF. CDR3 sequence (DNA): TGTGCCAGCAGTTTTCCGACACGGACTGAAGCTTTCTTT.

This clone was seen only a few times. The genes are TRBV7-3 and TRBJ2-1, with 8 bases fitting TRBD2. The junction had 6 bases not matched to a gene; V was cut back by 5 bases and J by 3 bases. Germline loops: CDR1 SGHTA, CDR2 FQGTGA. This CDR3 has 15 amino acids. The CDR3 DNA sequence: TGTGCCAGCAGCATCCCGGGAGGGGTCTACAATGAGCAGTTCTTC. Translated: CASSIPGGVYNEQFF.

The rearrangement uses TRBV24-1 and TRBJ2-2; the match to TRBD1 covers 8 bases. Per the germline V gene, CDR1 is KGHDR and CDR2 is SFDVKD. V lost 2 bases to trimming and J lost 1 base; unmatched junction nucleotides: 2. The CDR3 covers 16 residues. The CDR3 protein is CATSDSGTGNTGELFF. CDR3 sequence (DNA): TGTGCCACCAGTGATTCCGGGACAGGGAACACCGGGGAGCTGTTTTTT.

The chain joins TRBV7-3 to TRBJ2-3, with TRBD2 matching 9 bases. Germline values: CDR1 SGHTA, CDR2 FQGTGA. This CDR3 spans 16 amino acids. V lost 6 bases to trimming and J lost 1 base; unmatched junction nucleotides: 8. The CDR3 DNA sequence: TGTGCCAGCAGTTCAACTAGCGGGCTGGGCACAGATACGCAGTATTTT. It specifies CASSSTSGLGTDTQYF.

The chain links TRBV19 to TRBJ1-2; 10 nucleotides line up with TRBD1. The CDR3 runs 15 residues. The J segment lost 4 bases and the V segment lost 7 bases, leaving 9 bases of the junction unmatched. CDR1 is LNHDA and CDR2 is SQIVND in the germline V gene (reference sequence). CDR3 DNA: TGTGCCAGTAAAACGGGACAGGGGTGGTTCTATGGCTACACCTTC. Amino acids: CASKTGQGWFYGYTF.

The chain has TRBV10-1 and TRBJ2-5, with a possible D match to TRBD2 (6 bases). Trimming took off 0 bases at V and 7 bases at J, with 15 bases between the two ends. Looked up from germline, CDR1 is WNHNN and CDR2 is SYGVQD (reference sequence). This CDR3 contains 15 residues. The CDR3 nucleotides read TGCGCCAGCAGTGAGTCAGGGACTGCCTGGGGGACCCAGTACTTC. Protein: CASSESGTAWGTQYF.

The gene calls are TRBV30 and TRBJ2-7; 12 bases fit TRBD1. This CDR3 is 14 amino acids long. The V gene end was trimmed by 2 bases and the J gene end by 6 bases; junction bases not matched to a gene: 5. Germline lookup yields CDR1 GTSNPN and CDR2 SVGIG (reference sequence). The CDR3, as DNA: TGTGCCTGGAGTCTGGGGACAGGGGGCAGCGAGCAGTACGTC. Translation gives CAWSLGTGGSEQYV.

The chain is built from TRBV7-9 and TRBJ2-3; perhaps TRBD1 as D (7 bases). CDR3 length: 17 residues. The germline gives CDR1 SEHNR, CDR2 FQNEAQ (reference sequence). Trimming cost V 0 bases and J 3 bases, with 16 bases left between them. The chain's CDR3 is CASSLAVSGGTTDTQYF. The CDR3 DNA reads TGTGCCAGCAGCTTAGCTGTGTCAGGGGGGACGACAGATACGCAGTATTTT.

The J gene is TRBJ2-5, the V gene TRBV18; D possibly corresponds to TRBD2 (5 bases). Between the trimmed V and J ends, which lost 1 base and 5 bases, there was a span of 14 bases. The CDR3 has 15 amino acids. The V gene's germline CDR1 is KGHSH and CDR2 LQKENI. The CDR3 sequence is CASSPQANGEETQYF. In nucleotides, the CDR3 is TGTGCCAGCTCACCACAGGCCAACGGGGAGGAGACCCAGTACTTC. The variable domain in full, completed from reference TRBV18 and TRBJ2-5, reads NAGVMQNPRHLVRRRGQEARLRCSPMKGHSHVYWYRQLPEEGLKFMVYLQKENIIDESGMPKERFSAEFPKEGPSILRIQQVVRGDSAAYFCASSPQANGEETQYFGPGTRLLVL.

This clone was seen a single time. The genes are TRBV27 and TRBJ2-1, with D possibly being TRBD1 or TRBD2 (5 bases each). Trimming took 3 bases from V and 4 from J, leaving 7 bases between them. The length of the CDR3 is 13 residues. The germline gives CDR1 MNHEY, CDR2 SMNVEV (reference sequence). In DNA form, the CDR3 reads TGTGCCAGCAGTTTCGGGGCTTACAATGAGCAGTTCTTC. Its translation: CASSFGAYNEQFF.

The chain carries TRBV3-1 (or the pseudogene TRBV3-2) and TRBJ1-5; 7 nucleotides agree with TRBD1. Germline CDR1 LGHDT, CDR2 YNNKEL (reference sequence). The CDR3 covers 19 residues. J gave up 2 bases and V 2 bases, and 15 bases lay outside the gene matches. The CDR3 coding sequence is TGTGCCAGCAGCCAAAATTACAGGGGACCGAAAATCTGCAATCAGCCCCAGCATTTT. This codes for CASSQNYRGPKICNQPQHF.

The chain employs TRBV15 and TRBJ2-3; 9 nucleotides line up with TRBD2. This CDR3 spans 17 amino acids. CDR1 is LNHNV and CDR2 is YYDKDF in the germline V gene (reference sequence). V lost 0 bases, J lost 2 bases, and 6 bases stayed unmatched. CDR3 nucleotides: TGTGCCACCAGCAGAGACCGCCGACTAGCGGCCACAGATACGCAGTATTTT. Translated: CATSRDRRLAATDTQYF.

The chain is built from TRBV6-4 and TRBJ2-2, with 9 bases lining up with TRBD1. The V and J ends lost 1 base and 1 base, in that order; junction bases with no gene match: 1. This CDR3 spans 16 amino acids. The germline V gene has CDR1 MRHNA and CDR2 SNTAGT. The CDR3 loop reads CASSDWGQGNTGELFF. The CDR3 coding sequence is TGTGCCAGCAGTGACTGGGGACAGGGGAACACCGGGGAGCTGTTTTTT.

The CDR3 DNA follows: TGTGCCTGGCAAACAGGGAACTCTGGAAACACCATATATTTT. It codes for CAWQTGNSGNTIYF. This sequence joins TRBV30 and TRBJ1-3; TRBD1 might be the D (6 bases). Germline V gene sequence: CDR1 GTSNPN, CDR2 SVGIG (reference sequence). CDR3 length: 14 amino acids. Trimming cost V 5 bases and J 0 bases, with 11 bases left between them.

This clone has only a few counts. The chain joins TRBV2 to TRBJ2-1; 14 bases are shared with TRBD2. Germline V gene lookup returns CDR1 SNHLY and CDR2 FYNNEI. This CDR3 comprises 16 residues. V was pared by 6 bases and J by 5 bases, with 6 bases of the junction left unmatched. In DNA form, the CDR3 reads TGTGCCAGCAGGAGGTTGGGACTAGCGGGGGACAATGAGCAGTTCTTC. It specifies CASRRLGLAGDNEQFF.

The rearrangement joins TRBV5-4 to TRBJ2-7; D is uncertain. The CDR3 has 14 residues. The ends were cut back, 0 bases at V and 1 base at J, with 8 bases in the middle. The germline V gene encodes CDR1 SGHNT and CDR2 YYREEE (reference sequence). CDR3 DNA sequence: TGTGCCAGCAGCTTGGACGGCGAATCCTACGAGCAGTACGTC. It encodes CASSLDGESYEQYV.

The V call is TRBV28, the J call TRBJ1-5; the D is unclear. Germline V gene lookup returns CDR1 MDHEN and CDR2 SYDVKM. The CDR3 spans 16 residues. V gave up 2 bases and J gave up 0 bases, with 11 bases separating them. DNA for the CDR3: TGTGCCAGCAGTTTAATACAGCCTTATAGCAATCAGCCCCAGCATTTT. Residues: CASSLIQPYSNQPQHF.

V usage is TRBV11-2 and J usage is TRBJ2-5, with D unclear. Per the germline V gene, CDR1 is SGHAT and CDR2 is FQNNGV. V was cut by 4 bases and J by 5 bases, with 5 bases left in between. This CDR3 contains 11 residues. In nucleotides, the CDR3 is TGTGCCAGCAGCTCGGTGGAGACCCAGTACTTC. Amino acids: CASSSVETQYF.

This clone appeared a few times. This chain links TRBV24-1 with TRBJ2-1, with D perhaps TRBD1 (7 bases). V was trimmed by 1 base and J by 8 bases, leaving 11 bases between them. CDR3 length equals 14 residues. Germline loops: CDR1 KGHDR, CDR2 SFDVKD. CDR3 DNA sequence: TGTGCCACCAGTGATTTCAGGGGGGCGGATGAGCAGTTCTTC. Its protein product is CATSDFRGADEQFF.